The 14 T cell receptor beta chains presented below share a single source sample, sequenced in a study of blood T cell repertoires in COVID-19. Repertoires were generated with immunoSEQ multiplex PCR, while TCRdb's copy carries only in-frame clones and drops some. The table shows under 200,000 clones, with roughly nine tenths occurring only once. The sample consisted of peripheral blood. Source of these receptors: a woman in her sixties or seventies with acute or convalescent COVID-19.

The V call is TRBV2, the J call TRBJ2-6; tentatively, D is TRBD2 (7 bases). Germline CDR1 and CDR2: SNHLY and FYNNEI. The CDR3 has 18 residues. Trimming took 11 bases from V and 0 from J, leaving 23 bases between them. CDR3 nucleotide sequence: TGTGCCGCCAAGGGGGGGGAAGATCTCCTCTCTGGGGCCAACGTCCTGACTTTC. This sequence encodes CAAKGGEDLLSGANVLTF.

This rearrangement joins TRBV30 to TRBJ1-4; D is unresolved. CDR3 length equals 13 residues. V was trimmed by 2 bases and J by 4 bases, leaving 8 bases between them. The germline V gene encodes CDR1 GTSNPN and CDR2 SVGIG (reference sequence). For the CDR3, the DNA is TGTGCCTGGAGTCAATTCGGTAATGAAAAACTGTTTTTT. This translates into CAWSQFGNEKLFF.

This chain joins TRBV2 and TRBJ1-3; D is possibly TRBD1 (6 bases). This CDR3 comprises 19 residues. Trimming removed 10 bases from V and 3 bases from J, with 31 bases in between. Germline loops: CDR1 SNHLY, CDR2 FYNNEI. CDR3 in DNA: TGTGCCATCACCATCTCCTCTTTAAATCCAGGGGTCGGTGGAAACACCATATATTTT. Encoded protein: CAITISSLNPGVGGNTIYF.

The chain uses TRBV20-1 and TRBJ2-5; the match to TRBD1 covers 9 bases. V lost 3 bases and J lost 2; bases outside the gene matches: 4. The length of the CDR3 is 14 residues. Germline CDR1 DFQATT, CDR2 SNEGSKA (reference sequence). The CDR3 loop reads CSASRTGAQETQYF. For the CDR3, the DNA is TGCAGTGCTAGTAGGACAGGGGCGCAAGAGACCCAGTACTTC.

This clone has only one observation. The V call is TRBV10-3, the J call TRBJ2-7; 13 bases are a match to TRBD2. The CDR3 has 18 amino acids. Germline CDR1 ENHRY, CDR2 SYGVKD. The junction had 8 bases not matched to a gene; V was cut back by 0 bases and J by 3 bases. DNA for the CDR3: TGTGCCATCAGTGAGTCGACTAGCGGGGGGCCCAACCTCTACGAGCAGTACTTC. It encodes CAISESTSGGPNLYEQYF.

This chain joins TRBV4-3 and TRBJ1-4; D is uncertain. Trimming pared 2 bases from V and 7 bases from J, leaving 8 bases between. This CDR3 contains 13 residues. CDR1 LGHNA and CDR2 YSLEER come from the germline V gene. CDR3 sequence: CASSQRRAEKLFF. As DNA, the CDR3 is TGCGCCAGCAGCCAACGGAGGGCTGAAAAACTGTTTTTT.

The chain couples TRBV19 to TRBJ1-4; D is uncertain. CDR3 length equals 15 residues. Trimming left V 6 bases short and J 0 bases short, with 11 bases between. CDR1 LNHDA and CDR2 SQIVND come from the germline V gene (reference sequence). In DNA form, the CDR3 reads TGTGCCAGTAGGCACCTGAGTGCAACTAATGAAAAACTGTTTTTT. As protein: CASRHLSATNEKLFF.

The chain employs TRBV6-5 and TRBJ2-5, with a weak D call TRBD1 (6 bases). V was clipped by 2 bases and J by 7 bases, with 8 bases between them. From germline, CDR1 is MNHEY and CDR2 SVGAGI. There are 12 residues in the CDR3. In nucleotides, the CDR3 is TGTGCCAGCAGTTACGAGGGGGTGACCCAGTACTTC. This codes for CASSYEGVTQYF.

V gene TRBV10-3 combines with J gene TRBJ2-1, with D perhaps matching TRBD2 (6 bases). Germline V gene lookup returns CDR1 ENHRY and CDR2 SYGVKD. V dropped 3 bases and J dropped 7 bases, with 13 bases sitting between them. CDR3 length: 14 amino acids. The CDR3 coding sequence is TGTGCCATCAGTGACCTGACTAGACCGAATGAGCAGTTCTTC. This sequence encodes CAISDLTRPNEQFF.

The CDR3 DNA reads TGTGCCAGCAGGGTGGGGGGCTCTGGAAACACCATATATTTT. Its protein is CASRVGGSGNTIYF. The chain couples TRBV28 to TRBJ1-3; TRBD1 might be the D (5 bases). This CDR3 region has 14 residues. Germline V gene sequence: CDR1 MDHEN, CDR2 SYDVKM. V was clipped by 6 bases and J by 0 bases, with 9 bases between them.

The chain combines TRBV7-9 with TRBJ1-4, with 9 bases matching TRBD1. The CDR3 has 14 residues. With V trimmed by 5 bases and J by 5 bases, 3 bases remained unmatched. Germline CDR1 is SEHNR and CDR2 is FQNEAQ (reference sequence). CDR3 region: CASSTGTGNEKLFF. CDR3 nucleotides: TGTGCCAGCAGCACAGGGACAGGGAATGAAAAACTGTTTTTT. The full variable domain, with the rest looked up from reference TRBV7-9 and TRBJ1-4, is DTGVSQNPRHKITKRGQNVTFRCDPISEHNRLYWYRQTLGQGPEFLTYFQNEAQLEKSRLLSDRFSAERPKGSFSTLEIQRTEQGDSAMYLCASSTGTGNEKLFFGSGTQLSVL.

This rearrangement joins TRBV5-1 to TRBJ2-3, with 8 bases aligning to TRBD1. The CDR3 spans 15 residues. The V segment lost 4 bases and the J segment 3 bases; nucleotides outside the gene matches: 7. Germline V gene sequence: CDR1 SGHRS, CDR2 YFSETQ. Here the CDR3 reads CASSPRDRRTDTQYF. The CDR3 DNA sequence: TGCGCCAGCAGCCCTCGGGACAGGAGGACAGATACGCAGTATTTT. Full variable domain (outside the CDR3, taken from reference TRBV5-1 and TRBJ2-3): KAGVTQTPRYLIKTRGQQVTLSCSPISGHRSVSWYQQTPGQGLQFLFEYFSETQRNKGNFPGRFSGRQFSNSRSEMNVSTLELGDSALYLCASSPRDRRTDTQYFGPGTRLTVL.

This clone was observed a single time. This chain joins TRBV19 and TRBJ2-3; D is undetermined. Germline V gene sequence: CDR1 LNHDA, CDR2 SQIVND (reference sequence). V gave up 2 bases and J gave up 4 bases, with 7 bases separating them. CDR3 size: 13 residues. In DNA form, the CDR3 reads TGTGCCAGTAGTATAACCTATCCAGATACGCAGTATTTT. Its translation: CASSITYPDTQYF.

V is TRBV30 and J is TRBJ2-2, with D tentatively TRBD2 (5 bases). Germline V gene data show CDR1 as GTSNPN and CDR2 as SVGIG (reference sequence). This CDR3 has 15 amino acids. Trimming removed 0 bases from V and 5 bases from J, with 13 bases in between. The CDR3 spells CAWSVPVRRTGELFF. In DNA, the CDR3 is TGTGCCTGGAGTGTACCGGTGAGGAGGACCGGGGAGCTGTTTTTT.